This passage covers 30 T cell receptor beta chains from one sample sequenced in a study of CD4 T cells in relation to SARS-CoV-2 and coronaviruses. TCRdb's table, derived via immunoSEQ multiplex PCR, lists solely in-frame clones and lacks some. The table has approximately 36,000 clones, approximately 80% seen once. What these receptors recognize is not known. Input material: memory CD4+ T cells from PBMCs, cultured in vitro. The source is an adult with COVID-19.

The genes are TRBV19 and TRBJ1-3; TRBD1 aligns across 7 bases. The CDR3 loop spans 16 amino acids. With V trimmed by 7 bases and J by 2 bases, 11 bases remained unmatched. Germline loops: CDR1 LNHDA, CDR2 SQIVND (reference sequence). CDR3 DNA: TGTGCCAGTATTGACAGGGCCAGCGTTACTGGAAACACCATATATTTT. It specifies CASIDRASVTGNTIYF.

There are a few counts of this clone. J is TRBJ2-2 and V is TRBV18; TRBD1 aligns across 8 bases. This CDR3 comprises 15 residues. With 3 bases clipped from V and 4 bases from J, the junction kept 4 bases outside the gene matches. Germline-derived CDR1 and CDR2 are KGHSH and LQKENI. CDR3 sequence: CASSPRTGFTGELFF. The CDR3 coding sequence is TGTGCCAGCTCACCGCGGACAGGGTTCACCGGGGAGCTGTTTTTT. The entire variable domain, with the rest obtained from reference TRBV18 and TRBJ2-2, is as follows: NAGVMQNPRHLVRRRGQEARLRCSPMKGHSHVYWYRQLPEEGLKFMVYLQKENIIDESGMPKERFSAEFPKEGPSILRIQQVVRGDSAAYFCASSPRTGFTGELFFGEGSRLTVL.

The rearrangement uses TRBV12-5 and TRBJ2-1, with 10 bases that match TRBD2. With V trimmed by 0 bases and J by 9 bases, 8 bases remained unmatched. Germline values: CDR1 LGHNT, CDR2 FRNRAP. The CDR3 is made up of 16 amino acids. The CDR3 loop reads CASGLVVASGSSEQFF. The CDR3 bases are TGTGCTAGTGGTTTGGTAGTGGCTAGCGGGAGCAGTGAGCAGTTCTTC.

This clone was seen only once. This chain links TRBV5-1 with TRBJ2-5; D may be TRBD2 (5 bases). There are 13 residues in the CDR3. V gave up 4 bases and J gave up 1 base, with 8 bases separating them. Germline loops: CDR1 SGHRS, CDR2 YFSETQ. For the CDR3, the DNA is TGCGCCAGCAGCGAGGGATCCCAAGAGACCCAGTACTTC. As protein: CASSEGSQETQYF.

The gene calls are TRBV5-6 and TRBJ2-5; 10 positions agree with TRBD1. The CDR3 is 15 amino acids. The V gene's germline CDR1 is SGHDT and CDR2 YYEEEE. The J segment lost 5 bases and the V segment lost 4 bases, leaving 8 bases of the junction unmatched. The CDR3 bases are TGTGCCAGCAGCCCAGGGACAGGGGATGGGGAGACCCAGTACTTC. Amino acids: CASSPGTGDGETQYF.

This clone appeared a single time. The rearrangement links TRBV6-2 or TRBV6-3 to TRBJ1-4; no definite D call. The germline CDR1 and CDR2 sequences are MNHEY and SVGEGT. The CDR3 covers 16 residues. Trimming stripped 0 bases from V and 2 bases from J, with 10 bases between. The CDR3 is CASSYSAGDTNEKLFF. In DNA, the CDR3 is TGTGCCAGCAGTTACTCGGCCGGGGATACTAATGAAAAACTGTTTTTT.

The chain has TRBV5-4 and TRBJ1-4, with D possibly being TRBD1 (6 bases). The CDR3 has 14 residues. The ends were cut back, 4 bases at V and 8 bases at J, with 15 bases in the middle. Germline V lookup: CDR1 SGHNT, CDR2 YYREEE (reference sequence). CDR3 coding DNA: TGTGCCAGCAGCGGGCGGGGGCGAGGGGAAAAACTGTTTTTT. Its protein product is CASSGRGRGEKLFF. The full variable domain, with the rest looked up from reference TRBV5-4 and TRBJ1-4, is ETGVTQSPTHLIKTRGQQVTLRCSSQSGHNTVSWYQQALGQGPQFIFQYYREEENGRGNFPPRFSGLQFPNYSSELNVNALELDDSALYLCASSGRGRGEKLFFGSGTQLSVL.

Concerning this clone: Being one base from a much bigger clone, this may be a read error. The chain is built from TRBV30 and TRBJ1-5; D is uncertain. Germline V gene sequence: CDR1 GTSNPN, CDR2 SVGIG (reference sequence). Trimming removed 3 bases at V and 0 bases at J, with 6 bases between. CDR3 length equals 13 residues. The CDR3 region has the DNA TGTGCCTGGAGCGAAGATAGCAATCAGCCCCAGCATTTT. Translating gives CAWSEDSNQPQHF.

The sample holds one count of this clone. This sequence joins TRBV5-5 and TRBJ2-5; the match to TRBD2 covers 9 bases. The V gene end was trimmed by 5 bases and the J gene end by 3 bases; junction bases not matched to a gene: 5. Germline loops: CDR1 SGHKS, CDR2 YYEKEE (reference sequence). This CDR3 spans 14 amino acids. The CDR3 loop reads CASRASGTKETQYF. The DNA of the CDR3 is TGTGCCAGCAGGGCTAGCGGGACCAAAGAGACCCAGTACTTC.

This clone was counted a single time. The CDR3 DNA reads TGTGCCAGCGGCGCAGGGACCGGGACAGATACGCAGTATTTT. Its protein is CASGAGTGTDTQYF. This chain links TRBV14 with TRBJ2-3; D may correspond to TRBD1 or TRBD2 (5 bases each). CDR1 and CDR2 from the germline V gene are SGHDN and FVKESK. The length of the CDR3 is 14 residues. Deletions cut 8 bases from V and 3 bases from J, with 15 bases between.

This clone appeared a single time. V gene TRBV19 combines with J gene TRBJ2-1; the D gene is possibly TRBD2 (5 bases). Germline CDR1 reads LNHDA; CDR2 reads SQIVND (reference sequence). CDR3 length: 12 residues. Deletions cut 6 bases from V and 6 bases from J, with 9 bases between. In nucleotides, the CDR3 is TGTGCCAGTAGGGACTGGGGCAATGAGCAGTTCTTC. Translating it yields CASRDWGNEQFF. Full variable domain (missing parts from reference TRBV19 and TRBJ2-1): DGGITQSPKYLFRKEGQNVTLSCEQNLNHDAMYWYRQDPGQGLRLIYYSQIVNDFQKGDIAEGYSVSREKKESFPLTVTSAQKNPTAFYLCASRDWGNEQFFGPGTRLTVL.

The chain couples TRBV5-6 to TRBJ1-1; D perhaps matches TRBD1 (5 bases). CDR3 length: 15 residues. Trimming took off 4 bases at V and 6 bases at J, with 19 bases between the two ends. CDR1 SGHDT and CDR2 YYEEEE come from the germline V gene. The DNA for the CDR3 is TGTGCCAGCAGCCCCGAGTGGGACGTCACCGCTGAAGCTTTCTTT. Amino acid sequence: CASSPEWDVTAEAFF.

The chain couples TRBV28 to TRBJ1-1; D possibly corresponds to TRBD1 (5 bases). Germline-derived CDR1 and CDR2 are MDHEN and SYDVKM. This CDR3 has 14 amino acids. V lost 5 bases, J lost 6 bases, and 16 bases lay in between. The CDR3 sequence is CASSLQSTVSEAFF. CDR3 coding DNA: TGTGCCAGCAGTCTACAATCGACAGTCTCTGAAGCTTTCTTT.

This chain uses TRBV6-4 with TRBJ2-2; 8 bases fit TRBD2. The CDR3 totals 13 residues. Germline V CDR1 and CDR2: MRHNA, SNTAGT. Germline trimming cut 5 bases from V and 4 bases from J; bases unmatched to any gene: 0. The CDR3 protein is CASSSGSTGELFF. The CDR3 DNA reads TGTGCCAGCAGTAGCGGGAGCACCGGGGAGCTGTTTTTT.

A single count supports this clone. CDR3: CASSWSGMSSYEQYF. DNA for the CDR3: TGTGCCAGCAGTTGGTCAGGGATGAGCTCCTACGAGCAGTACTTC. The chain employs TRBV28 and TRBJ2-7; a possible D gene is TRBD1 (5 bases). The CDR3 has 15 amino acids. Germline loops: CDR1 MDHEN, CDR2 SYDVKM. The V gene lost 4 bases and the J gene lost 0 bases, with 13 bases spanning the gap.

The V and J genes are TRBV5-1 and TRBJ2-2; 8 bases are a match to TRBD1. Germline V lookup: CDR1 SGHRS, CDR2 YFSETQ. The length of the CDR3 is 17 residues. After removal of 0 bases from V and 2 bases from J, the junction contained 6 bases not matched to a gene. CDR3 sequence reads: CASSLVPTGVNTGELFF. The CDR3 nucleotides are TGCGCCAGCAGCTTGGTCCCGACAGGGGTAAACACCGGGGAGCTGTTTTTT.

This clone was seen only once. The chain employs TRBV28 and TRBJ1-1; maybe TRBD1 (5 bases). V lost 6 bases and J lost 4, with 12 bases in between. Germline assignment: CDR1 MDHEN and CDR2 SYDVKM. The CDR3 is 13 residues long. CDR3 DNA: TGTGCCAGCAGCCGTCCGGGACCCACTGAAGCTTTCTTT. It is translated as CASSRPGPTEAFF.

This clone was found a few times. The rearrangement joins TRBV19 to TRBJ1-5, with D possibly matching TRBD1 (5 bases). V lost 5 bases, J lost 3 bases, and 11 bases lay in between. Per the germline V gene, CDR1 is LNHDA and CDR2 is SQIVND (reference sequence). The CDR3 runs to 14 residues. The CDR3 nucleotides read TGTGCCAGTAGTCTACAGGAGAACAATCAGCCCCAGCATTTT. This codes for CASSLQENNQPQHF.

The V gene is TRBV5-1, the J gene TRBJ2-1; 7 bases match TRBD2. Trimming removed 3 bases from V and 3 bases from J; junction bases left unmatched: 9. The length of the CDR3 is 16 residues. CDR1 SGHRS and CDR2 YFSETQ come from the germline V gene. Here the CDR3 reads CASSSPGLADYNEQFF. DNA of the CDR3: TGCGCCAGCAGCTCCCCCGGCCTAGCGGACTACAATGAGCAGTTCTTC.

This rearrangement joins TRBV30 to TRBJ2-5; 9 positions match TRBD2. The CDR3 extends over 15 amino acids. Germline assignment: CDR1 GTSNPN and CDR2 SVGIG (reference sequence). V was clipped by 5 bases and J by 2 bases; unmatched bases: 9. Here the CDR3 DNA reads TGTGCCTGGTCGAACGGACTAGCGAAACAAGAGACCCAGTACTTC. As protein: CAWSNGLAKQETQYF.

This clone was recorded a few times. The chain links TRBV30 to TRBJ2-1; D is possibly TRBD2 (5 bases). From germline, CDR1 is GTSNPN and CDR2 SVGIG (reference sequence). Trimming stripped 2 bases from V and 3 bases from J, with 17 bases between. This CDR3 comprises 16 residues. The CDR3 region is CAWSIRRRRNYNEQFF. For the CDR3, the DNA is TGTGCCTGGAGTATACGGAGGCGTCGCAACTACAATGAGCAGTTCTTC.

This clone showed up just a few times. The chain couples TRBV18 to TRBJ1-6; 10 positions match TRBD1. CDR3 size: 12 residues. J was trimmed by 8 bases and V by 8 bases; bases with no gene match: 0. Germline loops: CDR1 KGHSH, CDR2 LQKENI. CDR3 nucleotide sequence: TGTGCCAGCGGGACAGGGGATTCACCCCTCCACTTT. This sequence encodes CASGTGDSPLHF.

V is TRBV6-6 and J is TRBJ1-1; TRBD1 matches at 10 bases. The V segment lost 6 bases and the J segment 7 bases; nucleotides outside the gene matches: 8. The CDR3 is 14 amino acids. Germline V gene sequence: CDR1 MNHNY, CDR2 SVGAGI (reference sequence). The CDR3 sequence is CASSRDRGSSEAFF. Here the CDR3 DNA reads TGTGCCAGCAGCAGGGACAGGGGATCCAGTGAAGCTTTCTTT.

The CDR3 spells CASSLGWGNYEQYF. The CDR3, as DNA: TGTGCCAGCAGCCTAGGCTGGGGGAACTACGAGCAGTACTTC. This chain links TRBV6-5 with TRBJ2-7; D may correspond to TRBD1 or TRBD2 (5 bases each). In germline, CDR1 is MNHEY, CDR2 SVGAGI. This CDR3 has 14 residues. V gave up 6 bases and J gave up 3 bases, with 15 bases separating them.

There are a few counts of this clone. The J gene is TRBJ1-5, the V gene TRBV7-9; 9 nucleotides match TRBD1. This CDR3 region has 14 residues. Trimming took 5 bases from V and 5 from J; bases not matched to a gene: 4. Per germline, CDR1 SEHNR and CDR2 FQNEAQ (reference sequence). The CDR3 sequence is CASSGQGRYQPQHF. The CDR3 DNA reads as TGTGCCAGCAGCGGACAGGGGAGATATCAGCCCCAGCATTTT. Looking up the rest from reference TRBV7-9 and TRBJ1-5 gives the full variable domain: DTGVSQNPRHKITKRGQNVTFRCDPISEHNRLYWYRQTLGQGPEFLTYFQNEAQLEKSRLLSDRFSAERPKGSFSTLEIQRTEQGDSAMYLCASSGQGRYQPQHFGDGTRLSIL.

The chain couples TRBV18 to TRBJ2-3; 13 bases align to TRBD2. With V trimmed by 3 bases and J by 1 base, 19 bases remained unmatched. Germline CDR1 and CDR2: KGHSH and LQKENI. CDR3 size: 22 residues. For the CDR3, the DNA is TGTGCCAGCTCACCGGGGGGGCGCCGGGGGACTAGCGGGACAACCCGCACAGATACGCAGTATTTT. It yields the protein CASSPGGRRGTSGTTRTDTQYF.

The rearrangement uses TRBV18 and TRBJ2-3; 7 positions match TRBD1. V was pared by 5 bases and J by 2 bases, with 7 bases of the junction left unmatched. The CDR3 is 15 amino acids. CDR1 and CDR2 from the germline V gene are KGHSH and LQKENI. CDR3 sequence reads: CASSSRTGLTDTQYF. In nucleotides, the CDR3 is TGTGCCAGCTCATCCCGGACAGGACTCACAGATACGCAGTATTTT. The variable domain in full, with the rest retrieved from reference TRBV18 and TRBJ2-3, is NAGVMQNPRHLVRRRGQEARLRCSPMKGHSHVYWYRQLPEEGLKFMVYLQKENIIDESGMPKERFSAEFPKEGPSILRIQQVVRGDSAAYFCASSSRTGLTDTQYFGPGTRLTVL.

The rearrangement joins TRBV5-1 to TRBJ2-1; 13 bases align to TRBD2. Germline values: CDR1 SGHRS, CDR2 YFSETQ. The CDR3 contains 20 residues. After removal of 3 bases from V and 6 bases from J, the junction contained 18 bases not matched to a gene. The CDR3 DNA sequence: TGCGCCAGCAGCTCCCGGACTAGCGGGGGCGATTTCCAGAACCGCAATGAGCAGTTCTTC. Amino acid sequence: CASSSRTSGGDFQNRNEQFF.

The chain is built from TRBV9 and TRBJ2-3, with 8 bases lining up with TRBD2. J gave up 6 bases and V 0 bases, and 9 bases lay outside the gene matches. CDR3 length: 16 residues. Germline-derived CDR1 and CDR2 are SGDLS and YYNGEE. As DNA, the CDR3 is TGTGCCAGCAGCGTAGGAACTAGCGGTGTATCTGATACGCAGTATTTT. Translating it yields CASSVGTSGVSDTQYF.

This clone was counted only a few times. The rearrangement uses TRBV27 and TRBJ2-7; tentatively, D is TRBD1 (6 bases). Germline-derived CDR1 and CDR2 are MNHEY and SMNVEV (reference sequence). The CDR3 consists of 14 residues. Trimming shortened V by 4 bases and J by 2 bases, and 12 bases separated the two germline ends. CDR3 nucleotides: TGTGCCAGCAGTTCGCAGGGGCCCCCCTACGAGCAGTACTTC. This gives the protein CASSSQGPPYEQYF.